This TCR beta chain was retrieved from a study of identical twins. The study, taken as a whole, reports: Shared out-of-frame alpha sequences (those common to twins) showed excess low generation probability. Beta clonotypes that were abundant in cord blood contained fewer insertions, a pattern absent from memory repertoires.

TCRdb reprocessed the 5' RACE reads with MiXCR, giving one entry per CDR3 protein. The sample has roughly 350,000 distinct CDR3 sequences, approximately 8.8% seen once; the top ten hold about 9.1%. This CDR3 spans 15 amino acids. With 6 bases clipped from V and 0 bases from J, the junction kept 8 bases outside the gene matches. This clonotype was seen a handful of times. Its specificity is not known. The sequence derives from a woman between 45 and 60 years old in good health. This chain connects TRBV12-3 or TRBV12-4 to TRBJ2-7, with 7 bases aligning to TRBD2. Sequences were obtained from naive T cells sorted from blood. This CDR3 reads CASSLRSSGSYEQYF. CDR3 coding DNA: TGTGCCAGCAGCCTCAGGTCTAGCGGCTCCTACGAGCAGTACTTC.